This T cell receptor beta chain was sequenced during a study of cytomegalovirus exposure and HLA in healthy donors. The CDR3 is 15 amino acids. In the PCR, 60 Vbeta and 13 Jbeta primers were used. Sequencing used immunoSEQ multiplex PCR; TCRdb keeps in-frame clones, though not all of them. The repertoire includes about 200,000 clones, 79% of them detected once, and roughly 1.5% sits in the top ten. Sample: PBMCs. The V and J genes are TRBV21-1 and TRBJ1-4; TRBD1 is the table's D call, not checked against the DNA. TRBV21-1 constitutes a pseudogene. This sequence originates from a girl aged 10 to 17 in good health and CMV-seropositive. The CDR3 region has the DNA TGTGCCAGCACCCAGACAGGGGAGGTTTGTGAAAAACTGTTTTTT. Translation: CASTQTGEVCEKLFF.